Sequencing of this T cell receptor beta chain was carried out in a study of T cells in Graves' hyperthyroidism and ophthalmopathy. Whole-study findings and limits: The model's output predicted ophthalmopathy at a median of 6.5 months prior to onset. The majority of expanded thyroid clonotypes above 0.001 also appeared in blood.

In making diagnoses, clinical symptoms, serum thyroxine and TRAb, thyroid ultrasound and orbital computed tomography were all used. A note on this clonotype: No antigen is known for it. At one end, the junction sequence differs from germline, possibly due to a read error.

Researchers took RNA transcripts and amplified the TCR beta CDR3 regions from them. Researchers ran a first-round RT-PCR on the TCR CDR3 using the HTBI primer set. TCRdb reprocessed the multiplex PCR reads via MiXCR and lists one record per CDR3 protein. This sample carries 650,000 to 800,000 distinct CDR3 sequences, nearly 45% of them seen once, and the ten largest clones take about 7%. The germline V gene encodes CDR1 SGHTA and CDR2 FQGTGA. The CDR3 is 14 residues long. The clonotype comes from an adult man with Graves' disease, either hyperthyroidism or ophthalmopathy (not recorded which). Sequenced sample: peripheral blood or thyroid tissue (not recorded which). The chain employs TRBV7-3 and TRBJ2-7; 9 positions agree with TRBD2. The CDR3 coding sequence is TGTGCCAGCAGCTCGGGACTAGCCTCCCACGAGCAGTACTTC. This codes for CASSSGLASHEQYF.